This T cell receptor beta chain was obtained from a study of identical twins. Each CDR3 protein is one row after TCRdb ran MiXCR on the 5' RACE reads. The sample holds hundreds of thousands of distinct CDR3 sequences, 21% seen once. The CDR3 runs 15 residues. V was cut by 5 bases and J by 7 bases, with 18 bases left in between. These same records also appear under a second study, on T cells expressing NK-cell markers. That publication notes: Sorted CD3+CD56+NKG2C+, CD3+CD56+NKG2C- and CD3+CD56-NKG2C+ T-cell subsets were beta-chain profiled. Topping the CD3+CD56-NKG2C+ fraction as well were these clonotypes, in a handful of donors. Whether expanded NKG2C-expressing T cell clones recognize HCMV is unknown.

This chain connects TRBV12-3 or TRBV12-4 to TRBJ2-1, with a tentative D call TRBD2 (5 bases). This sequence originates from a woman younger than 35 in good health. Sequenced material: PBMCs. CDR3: CASSANRLRVNEQFF. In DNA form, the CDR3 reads TGTGCCAGCAGTGCGAACAGACTACGGGTGAATGAGCAGTTCTTC.